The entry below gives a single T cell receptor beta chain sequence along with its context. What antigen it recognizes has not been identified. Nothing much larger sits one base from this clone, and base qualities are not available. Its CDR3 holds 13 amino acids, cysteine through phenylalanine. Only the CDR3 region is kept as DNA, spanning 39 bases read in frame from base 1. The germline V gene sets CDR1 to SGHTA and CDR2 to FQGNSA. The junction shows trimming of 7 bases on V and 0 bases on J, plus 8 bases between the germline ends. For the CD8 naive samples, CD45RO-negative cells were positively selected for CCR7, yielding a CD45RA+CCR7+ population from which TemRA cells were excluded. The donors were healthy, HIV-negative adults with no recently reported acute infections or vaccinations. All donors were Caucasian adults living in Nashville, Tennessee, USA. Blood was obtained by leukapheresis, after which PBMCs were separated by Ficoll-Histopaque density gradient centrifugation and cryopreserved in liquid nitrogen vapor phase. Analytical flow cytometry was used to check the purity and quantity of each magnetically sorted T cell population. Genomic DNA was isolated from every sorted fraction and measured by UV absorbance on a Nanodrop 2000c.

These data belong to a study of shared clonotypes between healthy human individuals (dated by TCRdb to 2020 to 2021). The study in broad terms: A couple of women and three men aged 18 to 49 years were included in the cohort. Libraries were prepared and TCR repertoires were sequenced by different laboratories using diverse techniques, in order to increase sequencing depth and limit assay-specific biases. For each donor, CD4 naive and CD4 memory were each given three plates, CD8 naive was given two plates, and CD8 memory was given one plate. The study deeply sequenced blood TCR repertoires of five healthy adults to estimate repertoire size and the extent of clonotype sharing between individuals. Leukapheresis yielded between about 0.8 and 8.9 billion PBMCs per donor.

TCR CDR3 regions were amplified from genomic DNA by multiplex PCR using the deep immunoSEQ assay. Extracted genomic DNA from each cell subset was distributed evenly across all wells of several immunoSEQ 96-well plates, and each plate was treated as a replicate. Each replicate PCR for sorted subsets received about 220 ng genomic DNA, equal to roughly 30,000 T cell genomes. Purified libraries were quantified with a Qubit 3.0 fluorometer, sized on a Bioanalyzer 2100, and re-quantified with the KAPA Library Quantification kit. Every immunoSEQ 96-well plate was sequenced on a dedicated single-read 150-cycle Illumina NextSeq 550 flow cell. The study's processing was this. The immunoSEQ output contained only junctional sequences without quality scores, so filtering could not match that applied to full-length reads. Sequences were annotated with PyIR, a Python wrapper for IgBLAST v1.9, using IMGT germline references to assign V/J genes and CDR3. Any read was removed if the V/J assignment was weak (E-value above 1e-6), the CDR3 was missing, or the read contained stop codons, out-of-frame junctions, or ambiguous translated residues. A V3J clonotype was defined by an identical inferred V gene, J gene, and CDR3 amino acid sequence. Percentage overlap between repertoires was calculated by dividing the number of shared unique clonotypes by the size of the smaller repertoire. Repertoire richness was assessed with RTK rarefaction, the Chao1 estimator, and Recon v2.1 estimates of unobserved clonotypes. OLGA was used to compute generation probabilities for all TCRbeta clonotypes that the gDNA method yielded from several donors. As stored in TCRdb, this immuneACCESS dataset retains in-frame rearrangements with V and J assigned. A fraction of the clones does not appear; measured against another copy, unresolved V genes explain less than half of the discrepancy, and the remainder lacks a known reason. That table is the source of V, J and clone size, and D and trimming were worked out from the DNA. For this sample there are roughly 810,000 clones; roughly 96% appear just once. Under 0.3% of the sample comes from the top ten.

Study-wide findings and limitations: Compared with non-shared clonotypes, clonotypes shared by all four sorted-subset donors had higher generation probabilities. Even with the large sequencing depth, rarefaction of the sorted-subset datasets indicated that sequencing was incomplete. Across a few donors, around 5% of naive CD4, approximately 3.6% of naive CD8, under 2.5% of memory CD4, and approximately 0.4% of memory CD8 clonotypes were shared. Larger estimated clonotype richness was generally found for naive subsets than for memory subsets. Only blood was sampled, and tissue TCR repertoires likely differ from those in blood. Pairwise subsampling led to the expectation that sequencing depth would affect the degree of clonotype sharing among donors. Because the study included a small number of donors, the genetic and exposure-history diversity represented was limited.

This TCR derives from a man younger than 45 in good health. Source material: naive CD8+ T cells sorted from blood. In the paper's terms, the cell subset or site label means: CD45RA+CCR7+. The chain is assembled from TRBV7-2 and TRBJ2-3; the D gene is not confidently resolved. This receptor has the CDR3 CASKADSTDTQYF. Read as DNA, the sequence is TGTGCCAGCAAGGCAGACAGCACAGATACGCAGTATTTT.